A selection of T cell receptor beta chains follows, all from one sample in a study of blood T cell repertoires in COVID-19. Using immunoSEQ multiplex PCR, the repertoire was profiled, and TCRdb retains in-frame clones only, with some absent. The sample consists of about 150,000 clones, about 86% of them appearing once. The specimen sequenced was peripheral blood. The receptor set was obtained from a man between 65 and 79 years old with acute or convalescent COVID-19. CDR3s include the opening cysteine and the closing phenylalanine or tryptophan. A D gene is named only where the DNA matches it firmly. Clone size, where shown, is once, few, many, or a class for clones that have expanded.

V gene	clone size	J gene	D gene	CDR3 DNA	CDR3 protein
TRBV19	.	TRBJ1-1	.	TGTGCCAGTAGTTGGCAGGTGAACACTGAAGCTTTCTTT	CASSWQVNTEAFF
TRBV18	.	TRBJ2-7	TRBD2	TGTGCCAGCTCACCACCCCTAGCGGGAGGGCCCGACGAGCAGTACTTC	CASSPPLAGGPDEQYF
TRBV24-1	once	TRBJ1-4	.	TGTGCCACCCCAAGAGTCTATGAAAAACTGTTTTTT	CATPRVYEKLFF
TRBV6-4	.	TRBJ2-1	TRBD2	TGTGCCAGCAGTGAGGAAGCGGGAGTGGGTGAGCAGTTCTTC	CASSEEAGVGEQFF
TRBV3-1/TRBV3-2	.	TRBJ1-1	TRBD1	TGTGCCAGCAGCCTCCTAGCGCAGGGGGACACTGAAGCTTTCTTT	CASSLLAQGDTEAFF
TRBV6-2/TRBV6-3	.	TRBJ2-5	TRBD2	TGTGCCAGCAGTCGTCCCGGGACTAGCGGGTCGTACCAAGAGACCCAGTACTTC	CASSRPGTSGSYQETQYF
TRBV25-1	once	TRBJ2-5	.	TGTGCCAGCAGTGACAGGGGCCAAGAGACCCAGTACTTC	CASSDRGQETQYF
TRBV5-5	.	TRBJ2-1	TRBD2	TGTGCCAGCAGCCGGACTAGCGGGCAATACAATGAGCAGTTCTTC	CASSRTSGQYNEQFF
TRBV12-5	once	TRBJ1-2	TRBD1	TGTGCTAGTGGTTCTCTTGGGACAGACTATGGCTACACCTTC	CASGSLGTDYGYTF
TRBV18	.	TRBJ2-4	TRBD2	TGTGCCAGCTCACAACTTGATGACTGGGAGGGAAACATTCAGTACTTC	CASSQLDDWEGNIQYF
TRBV7-2	.	TRBJ1-1	TRBD1	TGTGCCAGCAGCTTACTGGGGACAGGGGCCGGGGACACTGAAGCTTTCTTT	CASSLLGTGAGDTEAFF
TRBV9	once	TRBJ1-2	TRBD1	TGTGCCAGCAGCGTAGTGGGGACAGGCTATGGCTACACCTTC	CASSVVGTGYGYTF
TRBV7-2	.	TRBJ2-3	TRBD1	TGTGCCATCCGGGACAGGGGCACAGATACGCAGTATTTT	CAIRDRGTDTQYF
TRBV19	.	TRBJ2-3	.	TGTGCCAGTATTTCCGGGGGTGATACGCAGTATTTT	CASISGGDTQYF
TRBV13	.	TRBJ1-1	TRBD1	TGTGCCAACAGTCCGGGACAGGGGATGGGCACTGAAGCTTTCTTT	CANSPGQGMGTEAFF
TRBV7-3	.	TRBJ2-2	TRBD2	TGTGCCAGCAGCCCTAGACTAGCGGGAGGGGTCACCGGGGAGCTGTTTTTT	CASSPRLAGGVTGELFF
TRBV10-3	.	TRBJ2-7	.	TGTGCCATCAGTGATGACAGCGTAAGTGAAGAGCAGTACTTC	CAISDDSVSEEQYF
TRBV7-3	.	TRBJ2-3	TRBD1	TGTGCCAGCAGCTTGGACAGGGGGTCAACAGATACGCAGTATTTT	CASSLDRGSTDTQYF
TRBV28	.	TRBJ2-3	.	TGTGCCAGCAGTTTATTGGTTGCGCAGTCCCTTGGGGCCGCAACAGATACGCAGTATTTT	CASSLLVAQSLGAATDTQYF
TRBV28	.	TRBJ2-3	TRBD2	TGTGCCAGCAGTTGGGCGGGGGGCCCAAGCACAGATACGCAGTATTTT	CASSWAGGPSTDTQYF
TRBV10-3	.	TRBJ2-7	.	TGTGCCATCAGTGGTACAGGGGAGCAGTACTTC	CAISGTGEQYF
TRBV11-2	.	TRBJ2-6	.	TGTGCCAGCAGCTTACGGCGCAAGGGGGCTGGGGCCAACGTCCTGACTTTC	CASSLRRKGAGANVLTF
TRBV20-1	.	TRBJ2-7	TRBD2	TGCAGTGCTAGTTCTTCTAGCGGGAACTCCTACGAGCAGTACTTC	CSASSSSGNSYEQYF
TRBV11-3	.	TRBJ2-7	.	TGTGCCAGCAGACCAGGGAAGTTGTCCTACGAGCAGTACTTC	CASRPGKLSYEQYF
TRBV5-8	.	TRBJ1-2	.	TGTGCCAGCAGCCCCTGGGCTACGGCGGGGGCCCTATATGGCTACACCTTC	CASSPWATAGALYGYTF
TRBV20-1	.	TRBJ1-2	.	TGCAGTGGAACGGTTTATGGCTACACCTTC	CSGTVYGYTF
TRBV28	.	TRBJ2-7	TRBD2	TGTGCCAGCAGTTCGGGACTAGCGGGATCCTACGAGCAGTACTTC	CASSSGLAGSYEQYF
TRBV2	.	TRBJ2-7	TRBD1	TGTGCCAGCCGGGCAGGGGGCCGGGAGCAGTACTTC	CASRAGGREQYF
TRBV5-6	.	TRBJ2-1	TRBD2	TGTGCCAGCAGCCGGTGGCTAGCGGGAGGAAATGAGCAGTTCTTC	CASSRWLAGGNEQFF
TRBV15	once	TRBJ2-7	.	TGTGCCACCAGCAGAGATAATCGTAGGGGGGGGCAGTACTTC	CATSRDNRRGGQYF
TRBV27	.	TRBJ2-7	.	TGTGCCAGCAGTTCGGCCGGGACTGCCCGCCGCGAGCAGTACTTC	CASSSAGTARREQYF
TRBV11-3	.	TRBJ2-1	TRBD2	TGTGCCAGCAGCGCTAGCGGGAGCTACAATGAGCAGTTCTTC	CASSASGSYNEQFF
TRBV6-2/TRBV6-3	once	TRBJ2-2	TRBD2	TGTGCCAGCAGTTCACCGGGACTAGCGGTGACCGGGGAGCTGTTTTTT	CASSSPGLAVTGELFF
TRBV6-4	.	TRBJ2-2	TRBD1	TGTGCCAGCTCTCGGGACAGGGCGTCCGGGGAGCTGTTTTTT	CASSRDRASGELFF
TRBV12-3/TRBV12-4	.	TRBJ1-1	TRBD1	TGTGCCAGCATTAGCAGGGGGGCCACTGAAGCTTTCTTT	CASISRGATEAFF
TRBV7-9	.	TRBJ2-3	TRBD2	TGTGCCAGCACCTCCCCGGGCGGACTAGCGGGAGAAACAGATACGCAGTATTTT	CASTSPGGLAGETDTQYF
TRBV11-2	.	TRBJ1-2	.	TGTGCCAGCAGCTCAGGGTATCTTGGCTACACCTTC	CASSSGYLGYTF
TRBV7-9	.	TRBJ2-1	TRBD2	TGTGCCAGCAGCTCGGGACTAGCGGGAGTCAATGAGCAGTTCTTC	CASSSGLAGVNEQFF
TRBV7-2	.	TRBJ2-7	.	TGTGCCAGCAGCTTATACTCCTACGAGCAGTACTTC	CASSLYSYEQYF
TRBV7-3	.	TRBJ2-4	TRBD2	TGTGCCAGCAGCCCCCTGGGACTAGCGGGAGAGGTTATAAACTTC	CASSPLGLAGEVINF
TRBV9	few	TRBJ2-1	.	TGTGCCAGCAGCGTAGAGTCGGGTGAATGGAGCTATAGCTCCTACAATGAGCAGTTCTTC	CASSVESGEWSYSSYNEQFF
TRBV5-4	.	TRBJ1-3	.	TGTGCCAGCAGCTTGAAGGGGCCAGGAAACACCATATATTTT	CASSLKGPGNTIYF
TRBV2	.	TRBJ1-2	TRBD1	TGTGCCAGCAGTGAAGACAGGGGCGACTATGGCTACACCTTC	CASSEDRGDYGYTF
TRBV19	.	TRBJ2-2	.	TGTGCCAGTTCCACAGGGGAGGCCGGGGAGCTGTTTTTT	CASSTGEAGELFF
TRBV7-2	.	TRBJ2-1	TRBD2	TGTGCCAGCAGCCCCGGACTAGCTTCCTACAATGAGCAGTTCTTC	CASSPGLASYNEQFF
TRBV27	.	TRBJ2-6	TRBD1	TGTGCCAGCAAGGGACAGTCCCTCCTCTCTGGGGCCAACGTCCTGACTTTC	CASKGQSLLSGANVLTF
TRBV18	few	TRBJ1-6	.	TGTGCCAGCTCACCACCGGTAGGGGAAAGCTCCTATAATTCACCCCTCCACTTT	CASSPPVGESSYNSPLHF
TRBV4-3	.	TRBJ2-5	.	TGCGCCAGCAGCCACAATACGGGAGCGGAGACCCAGTACTTC	CASSHNTGAETQYF
TRBV5-1	.	TRBJ2-1	TRBD2	TGCGCCAGCAGACTATCCGGGACTAGCGGGACCGGTGAGCAGTTCTTC	CASRLSGTSGTGEQFF
TRBV19	.	TRBJ2-1	.	TGTGCCAGTAGCCATGGAGGCCTAGTGGCAAGGGCGAATGAGCAGTTCTTC	CASSHGGLVARANEQFF
TRBV27	.	TRBJ2-2	TRBD2	TGTGCCAGCAGGACTAGCGGAACGAACACCGGGGAGCTGTTTTTT	CASRTSGTNTGELFF
TRBV28	.	TRBJ2-3	.	TGTGCCAGCGAACGCCTTTTTCTAAGCGGGACACTGGGCACAGATACGCAGTATTTT	CASERLFLSGTLGTDTQYF
TRBV7-8	.	TRBJ1-1	.	TGTGCCAGCAGCCCTTCGGGCAGGGCCACTGAAGCTTTCTTT	CASSPSGRATEAFF
TRBV18	.	TRBJ2-2	.	TGTGCCAGCTCACCACGTGGAGACACCGGGGAGCTGTTTTTT	CASSPRGDTGELFF
TRBV6-2/TRBV6-3	.	TRBJ2-1	.	TGTGCCAGCAGTTTCGCCCCCAGCTCCTACAATGAGCAGTTCTTC	CASSFAPSSYNEQFF
TRBV27	.	TRBJ2-5	TRBD2	TGTGCCAGCAGTTCCAGCGGGAGGGTTGGGGGGACCCAGTACTTC	CASSSSGRVGGTQYF
TRBV5-1	.	TRBJ2-1	.	TGCGCCAGCAGCGCGGCGACTAGGGGCAATGAGCAGTTCTTC	CASSAATRGNEQFF
TRBV4-1	.	TRBJ2-6	.	TGCGCCAGCAGCCAAGGGAGGGACGCTGGGGCCAACGTCCTGACTTTC	CASSQGRDAGANVLTF
TRBV5-6	.	TRBJ2-1	.	TGTGCCAGCAGCTTGAACCTACCGTACAATGAGCAGTTCTTC	CASSLNLPYNEQFF
TRBV28	once	TRBJ2-2	TRBD2	TGTGCCAGCAGGGATCGGACTAGATTCACCGGGGAGCTGTTTTTT	CASRDRTRFTGELFF